This is a list of T cell receptor beta chains from one sample in a study of cytomegalovirus exposure and HLA in healthy donors. Assay used: immunoSEQ multiplex PCR; TCRdb lists only in-frame clones, some missing. The sample lists 250,000 to 350,000 clones; more than 80% were seen once. Sequencing was performed on PBMCs. Every receptor here comes from a man in his forties in good health and CMV-seropositive. Each CDR3 is given with its conserved first and last residue. The order of the fields is J gene, D gene, V gene, clone size, CDR3 DNA, CDR3 protein. A D gene is named only where the DNA matches it firmly. Where a row states a size, it is once, few, many or the class of an expanded clone; other rows omit it.

>TRBJ2-7|-|TRBV20-1|-
TGCAGTGCTAATCGGGTCTACGAGCAGTACTTC
CSANRVYEQYF
>TRBJ2-3|-|TRBV19|-
TGTGCCAGTAGTATCAGAGCGCTAATATCAGATACGCAGTATTTT
CASSIRALISDTQYF
>TRBJ2-7|TRBD1|TRBV7-6|few
TGTGCCAGCAGCAGGGACAGCTCCTACGAGCAGTACTTC
CASSRDSSYEQYF
>TRBJ1-1|-|TRBV27|-
TGTGCCAGCAGTTCTCGGACAGCCGAAGCTTTCTTT
CASSSRTAEAFF
>TRBJ1-2|-|TRBV28|few
TGTGCCAGCAGTATTGACAGATCTAACTATGGCTACACCTTC
CASSIDRSNYGYTF
>TRBJ2-7|TRBD1|TRBV5-1|-
TGCGCCAGCAGCTTGGTCCCCAGGGGGCTCGGCTCCTACGAGCAGTACTTC
CASSLVPRGLGSYEQYF
>TRBJ2-1|TRBD2|TRBV19|-
TGTGCCAGTGCAGCGGGAGGGTCCTACAATGAGCAGTTCTTC
CASAAGGSYNEQFF
>TRBJ1-2|TRBD1|TRBV10-3|-
TGTGCCCTCGGACAGGGGGGAGTGTATGGCTACACCTTC
CALGQGGVYGYTF
>TRBJ2-3|TRBD2|TRBV5-1|-
TGCGCCAGCAGCTTGGGGTTAGCGGGAGGTGATACGCAGTATTTT
CASSLGLAGGDTQYF
>TRBJ1-1|-|TRBV28|few
TGTGCCAGCCTGACTTCCCACACTGAAGCTTTCTTT
CASLTSHTEAFF
>TRBJ2-1|-|TRBV6-1|-
TGTGCCAGCAGGGGGGAAGCGGAGGGATACAATGAGCAGTTCTTC
CASRGEAEGYNEQFF
>TRBJ2-5|TRBD2|TRBV9|-
TGTGCCAGCAGCGCCCGGGGACTAGCGGGAGTAGTGGAGACCCAGTACTTC
CASSARGLAGVVETQYF
>TRBJ1-1|TRBD1|TRBV7-2|-
TGTGCCAGCAGCCGGGACAGGGCCCCCACTGAAGCTTTCTTT
CASSRDRAPTEAFF
>TRBJ2-7|-|TRBV27|-
TGTGCCAGCAGTTTAGGGGCAGGCTCCTACGAGCAGTACTTC
CASSLGAGSYEQYF
>TRBJ2-2|TRBD1|TRBV7-3|-
TGTGCCAGCAGCCAGGGGACAGGGTTAACCGGGGAGCTGTTTTTT
CASSQGTGLTGELFF
>TRBJ2-5|-|TRBV15|-
TGTGCCACCAGCAGAGAAGGGGGGGACTTCCAAGCGGGGACCCAGTACTTC
CATSREGGDFQAGTQYF
>TRBJ1-6|TRBD1|TRBV5-7|-
TGTGCCAGCAGCCTCGACAGGGCTAACTATAATTCACCCCTCCACTTT
CASSLDRANYNSPLHF
>TRBJ2-7|TRBD1|TRBV4-3|-
TGCGCCAGCAGCCATCGGACAGGGGGCTCCTACGAGCAGTACTTC
CASSHRTGGSYEQYF
>TRBJ2-7|-|TRBV9|-
TGTGCCAGCAGCGTGGAAGGAGCCTACGAGCAGTACTTC
CASSVEGAYEQYF
>TRBJ2-5|TRBD2|TRBV5-1|-
TGCGCCAGTCACGGGACTAGCGGGAGTCGCGAGACCCAGTACTTC
CASHGTSGSRETQYF
>TRBJ1-1|-|TRBV10-1|few
TGCCCCAAGACGGGGGGGTGGGGCACTGAAGCTTTCTTT
CPKTGGWGTEAFF
>TRBJ1-1|-|TRBV19|-
TGTGCCAGTAGTATGACGGGTTTCGGTGAAGCTTTCTTT
CASSMTGFGEAFF
>TRBJ2-1|-|TRBV5-1|-
TGCGCCAGCAGCTTGAGCGGGCGGGATGAGCAGTTCTTC
CASSLSGRDEQFF
>TRBJ2-7|TRBD1|TRBV6-6|-
TGTGCCAGCAGCCTCGTCGGGACAGGGTCCTACGAGCAGTACTTC
CASSLVGTGSYEQYF
>TRBJ1-4|TRBD1|TRBV4-2|-
TGTGCCAGCAGCCAAGAATCCCTTGGGACAGGGGGGTCTTCTGAAAAACTGTTTTTT
CASSQESLGTGGSSEKLFF
>TRBJ2-5|TRBD1|TRBV28|-
TGTGCCAGCAGACCAGGACAGGGGAACCAAGAGACCCAGTACTTC
CASRPGQGNQETQYF
>TRBJ2-7|-|TRBV7-2|-
TGTGCCAGCAGCTTATCACTCAGGCGAGACTACGAGCAGTACTTC
CASSLSLRRDYEQYF
>TRBJ1-3|-|TRBV19|-
TGTGCCAGTAGTAAGACAGCAAATTCCGATGGAAACACCATATATTTT
CASSKTANSDGNTIYF
>TRBJ2-3|-|TRBV7-7|-
TGTGCTAGCAGCTTATCCGGGACTCCGACAGATACGCAGTATTTT
CASSLSGTPTDTQYF
>TRBJ2-7|TRBD2|TRBV7-2|-
TGTGCCAGCAGCTTAGTCCCCCCAGGTAGCGGGAGTAACGAGCAGTACTTC
CASSLVPPGSGSNEQYF
>TRBJ1-1|-|TRBV5-6|-
TGTGCCAGCAGCCTCCTACAGGGTTTCCCTGAAGCTTTCTTT
CASSLLQGFPEAFF
>TRBJ2-5|-|TRBV7-8|-
TGTGCCAGCAGCTTATACGGCGGGGCTCAAGAGACCCAGTACTTC
CASSLYGGAQETQYF
>TRBJ1-5|-|TRBV2|few
TGTGCCAGCAGTGAAAACGCGGGGCATCAGCCCCAGCATTTT
CASSENAGHQPQHF
>TRBJ2-1|-|TRBV27|-
TGTGCCAGCAGTTATACAGGGTCGAGCTCCTACAATGAGCAGTTCTTC
CASSYTGSSSYNEQFF
>TRBJ2-1|TRBD2|TRBV6-5|-
TGTGCCAGCACCCAGAGCGGGAGCAGGTACAATGAGCAGTTCTTC
CASTQSGSRYNEQFF
>TRBJ1-2|-|TRBV4-1|few
TGCGCCAGCAGCCAAGAGGGCCGGACTAACTATGGCTACACCTTC
CASSQEGRTNYGYTF
>TRBJ2-7|-|TRBV6-5|-
TGTGCCAGCAGCTCGAGGTTAACCTACGAGCAGTACTTC
CASSSRLTYEQYF
>TRBJ1-1|TRBD1|TRBV5-1|-
TGCGCCAGCAGCGATCCAGGGGGGAACACTGAAGCTTTCTTT
CASSDPGGNTEAFF